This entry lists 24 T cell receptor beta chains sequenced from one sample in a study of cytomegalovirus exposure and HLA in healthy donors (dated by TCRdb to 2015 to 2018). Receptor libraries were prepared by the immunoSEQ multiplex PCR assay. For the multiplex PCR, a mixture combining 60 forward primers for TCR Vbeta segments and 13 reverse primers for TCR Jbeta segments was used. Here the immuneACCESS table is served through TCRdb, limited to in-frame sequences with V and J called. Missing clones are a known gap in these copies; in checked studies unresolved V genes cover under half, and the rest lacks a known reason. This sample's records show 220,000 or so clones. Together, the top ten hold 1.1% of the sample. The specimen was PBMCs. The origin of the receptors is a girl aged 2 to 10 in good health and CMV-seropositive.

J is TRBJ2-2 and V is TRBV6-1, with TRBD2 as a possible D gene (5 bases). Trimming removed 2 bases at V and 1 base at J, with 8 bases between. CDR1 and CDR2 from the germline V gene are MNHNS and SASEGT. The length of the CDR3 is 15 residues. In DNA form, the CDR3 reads TGTGCCAGCAGTGAATGGCGGGTGAACACCGGGGAGCTGTTTTTT. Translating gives CASSEWRVNTGELFF.

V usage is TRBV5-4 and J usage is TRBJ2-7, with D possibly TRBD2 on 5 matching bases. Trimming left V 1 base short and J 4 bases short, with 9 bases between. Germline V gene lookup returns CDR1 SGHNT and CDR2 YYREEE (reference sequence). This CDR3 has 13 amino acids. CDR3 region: CASSLRGSYEQYF. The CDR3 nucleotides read TGTGCCAGCAGCTTGCGGGGTTCGTACGAGCAGTACTTC.

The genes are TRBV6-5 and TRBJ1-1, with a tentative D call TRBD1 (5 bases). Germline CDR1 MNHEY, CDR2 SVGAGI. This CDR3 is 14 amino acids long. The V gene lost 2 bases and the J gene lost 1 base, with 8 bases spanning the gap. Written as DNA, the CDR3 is TGTGCCAGCAGTTACAGCAGGGCGAACACTGAAGCTTTCTTT. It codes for CASSYSRANTEAFF.

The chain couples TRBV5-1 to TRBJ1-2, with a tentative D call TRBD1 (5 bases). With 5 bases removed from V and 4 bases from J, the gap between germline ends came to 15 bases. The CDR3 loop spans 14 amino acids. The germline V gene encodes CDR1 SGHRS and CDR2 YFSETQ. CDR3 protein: CASSRDYPLYGYTF. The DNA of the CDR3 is TGCGCCAGCAGTCGGGACTACCCCCTCTATGGCTACACCTTC.

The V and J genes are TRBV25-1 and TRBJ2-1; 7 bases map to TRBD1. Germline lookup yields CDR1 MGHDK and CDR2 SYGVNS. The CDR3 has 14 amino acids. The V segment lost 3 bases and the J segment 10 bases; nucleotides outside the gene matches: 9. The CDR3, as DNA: TGTGCCAGCAGTGAGTGGGGACAGCCTTACGAGCAGTTCTTC. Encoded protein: CASSEWGQPYEQFF.

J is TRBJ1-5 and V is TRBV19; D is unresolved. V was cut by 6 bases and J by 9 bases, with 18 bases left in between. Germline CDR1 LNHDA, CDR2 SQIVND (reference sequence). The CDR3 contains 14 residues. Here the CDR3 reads CASSILGATGPQHF. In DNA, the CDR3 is TGTGCCAGTAGCATCCTAGGCGCTACGGGGCCCCAGCATTTT.

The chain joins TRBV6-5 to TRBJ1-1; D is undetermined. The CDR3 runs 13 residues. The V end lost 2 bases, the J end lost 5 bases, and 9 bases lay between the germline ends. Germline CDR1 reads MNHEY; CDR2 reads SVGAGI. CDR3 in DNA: TGTGCCAGCAGTTACACCGGGGAGACTGAAGCTTTCTTT. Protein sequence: CASSYTGETEAFF.

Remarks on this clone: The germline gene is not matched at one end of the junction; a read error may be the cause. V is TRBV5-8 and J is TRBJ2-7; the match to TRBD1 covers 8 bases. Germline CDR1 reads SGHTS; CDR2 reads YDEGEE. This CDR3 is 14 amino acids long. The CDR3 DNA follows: TGTGCCAGCAGCCCCAGGACAGGGAAGGCCCTTGGGTTCTTC. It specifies CASSPRTGKALGFF.

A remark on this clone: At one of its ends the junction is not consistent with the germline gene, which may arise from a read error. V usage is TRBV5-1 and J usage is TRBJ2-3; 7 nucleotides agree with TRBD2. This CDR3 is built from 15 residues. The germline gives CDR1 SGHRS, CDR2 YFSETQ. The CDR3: CASSSLAVGGDTRYF. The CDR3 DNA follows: TGCGCCAGCAGCTCTCTAGCGGTGGGGGGGGATACGCGGTATTTT.

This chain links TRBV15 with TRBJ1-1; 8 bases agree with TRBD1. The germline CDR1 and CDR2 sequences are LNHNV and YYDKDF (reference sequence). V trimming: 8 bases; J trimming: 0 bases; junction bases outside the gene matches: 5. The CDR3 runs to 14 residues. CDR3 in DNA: TGTGCCACCGACAGGGGCGTTATGAACACTGAAGCTTTCTTT. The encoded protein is CATDRGVMNTEAFF.

CDR3 coding DNA: TGTGCCAGCAATCAGGGGGCGGGAGGCTACACCTTC. This encodes CASNQGAGGYTF. This chain uses TRBV21-1 with TRBJ1-2; the D call of TRBD1 is as the table states it, not checked on the DNA. TRBV21-1 is a known pseudogene. The CDR3 has 12 amino acids.

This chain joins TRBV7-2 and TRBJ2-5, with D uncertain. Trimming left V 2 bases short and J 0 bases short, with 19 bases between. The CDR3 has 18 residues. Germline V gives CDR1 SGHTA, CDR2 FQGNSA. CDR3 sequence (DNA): TGTGCCAGCAGCTTACGATTACGACGAACGGGTTACCAAGAGACCCAGTACTTC. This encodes CASSLRLRRTGYQETQYF.

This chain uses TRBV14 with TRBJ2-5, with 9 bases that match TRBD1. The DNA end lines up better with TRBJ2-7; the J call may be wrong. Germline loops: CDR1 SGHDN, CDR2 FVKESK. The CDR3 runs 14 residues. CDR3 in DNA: TGTGCCAGCAGCCGGATGACAGGGGGCTACGAGCAGTACTTC. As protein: CASSRMTGGYEQYF.

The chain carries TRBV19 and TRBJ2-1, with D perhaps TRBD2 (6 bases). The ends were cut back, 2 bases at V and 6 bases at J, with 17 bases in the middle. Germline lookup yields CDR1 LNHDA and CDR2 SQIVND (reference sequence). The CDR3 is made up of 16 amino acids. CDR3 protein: CASSITSGFLFNEQFF. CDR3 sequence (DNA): TGTGCCAGTAGTATAACCAGCGGGTTCCTTTTCAATGAGCAGTTCTTC.

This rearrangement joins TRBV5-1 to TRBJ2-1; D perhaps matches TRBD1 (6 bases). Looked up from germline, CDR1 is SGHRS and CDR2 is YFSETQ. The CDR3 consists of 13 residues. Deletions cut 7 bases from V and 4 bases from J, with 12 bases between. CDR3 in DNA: TGCGCCAGCGGTGGGACAAATTACAATGAGCAGTTCTTC. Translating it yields CASGGTNYNEQFF.

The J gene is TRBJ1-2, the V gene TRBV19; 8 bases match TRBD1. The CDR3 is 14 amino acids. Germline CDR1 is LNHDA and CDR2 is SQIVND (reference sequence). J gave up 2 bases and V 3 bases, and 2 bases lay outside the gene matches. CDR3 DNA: TGTGCCAGTAGTATCAGGACAGGGAACTATGGCTACACCTTC. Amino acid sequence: CASSIRTGNYGYTF.

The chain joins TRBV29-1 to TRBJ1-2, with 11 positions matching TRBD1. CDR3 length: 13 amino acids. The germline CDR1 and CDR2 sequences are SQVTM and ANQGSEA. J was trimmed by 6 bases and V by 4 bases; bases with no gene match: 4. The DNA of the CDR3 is TGCAGCGTTGTGGGGGGACAGGGGGATGGCTACACCTTC. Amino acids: CSVVGGQGDGYTF.

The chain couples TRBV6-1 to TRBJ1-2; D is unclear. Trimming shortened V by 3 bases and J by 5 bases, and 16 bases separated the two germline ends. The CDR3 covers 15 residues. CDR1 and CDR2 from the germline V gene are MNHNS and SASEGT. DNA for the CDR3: TGTGCCAGCAGTGAGAGGGATGGGCAGGCTTATGGCTACACCTTC. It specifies CASSERDGQAYGYTF.

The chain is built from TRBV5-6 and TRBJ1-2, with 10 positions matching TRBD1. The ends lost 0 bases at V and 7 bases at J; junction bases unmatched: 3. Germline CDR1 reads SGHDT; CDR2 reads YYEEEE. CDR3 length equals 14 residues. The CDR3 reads CASSLGQGASGYTF. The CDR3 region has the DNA TGTGCCAGCAGCTTGGGACAGGGGGCTTCTGGCTACACCTTC.

The CDR3: CASSMGADLTGELFF. CDR3 nucleotides: TGTGCCAGTAGTATGGGTGCTGACTTGACCGGGGAGCTGTTTTTT. The chain uses TRBV19 and TRBJ2-2, with no clear D. Germline V gives CDR1 LNHDA, CDR2 SQIVND (reference sequence). The CDR3 has 15 amino acids. V was shortened by 3 bases and J by 5 bases, with 13 bases between the two germline ends.

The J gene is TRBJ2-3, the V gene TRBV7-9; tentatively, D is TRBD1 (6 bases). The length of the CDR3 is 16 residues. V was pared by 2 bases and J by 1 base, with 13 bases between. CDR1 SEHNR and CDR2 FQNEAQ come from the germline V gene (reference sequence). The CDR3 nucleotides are TGTGCCAGCAGCTTAAACTTAGGGGGAGGCACAGATACGCAGTATTTT. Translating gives CASSLNLGGGTDTQYF.

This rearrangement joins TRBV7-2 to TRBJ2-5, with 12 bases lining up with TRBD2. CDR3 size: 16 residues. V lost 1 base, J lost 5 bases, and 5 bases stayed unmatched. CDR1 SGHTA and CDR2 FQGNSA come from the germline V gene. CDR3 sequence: CASSLELAGGRETQYF. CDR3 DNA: TGTGCCAGCAGCTTAGAACTAGCGGGAGGCAGGGAGACCCAGTACTTC.

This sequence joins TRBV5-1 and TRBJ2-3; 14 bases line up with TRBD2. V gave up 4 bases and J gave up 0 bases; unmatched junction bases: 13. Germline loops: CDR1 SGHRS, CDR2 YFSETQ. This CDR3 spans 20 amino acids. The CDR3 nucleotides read TGCGCCAGCAGCGTAGGACTAGCGGGGGGCCTTTTTCCTAGCACAGATACGCAGTATTTT. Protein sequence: CASSVGLAGGLFPSTDTQYF.

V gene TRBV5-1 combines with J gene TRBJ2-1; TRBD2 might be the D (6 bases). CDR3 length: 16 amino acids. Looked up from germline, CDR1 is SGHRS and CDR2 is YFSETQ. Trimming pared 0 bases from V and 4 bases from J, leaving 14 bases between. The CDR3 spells CASSLAGGLSYNEQFF. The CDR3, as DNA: TGCGCCAGCAGCTTGGCCGGGGGACTTTCATACAATGAGCAGTTCTTC.